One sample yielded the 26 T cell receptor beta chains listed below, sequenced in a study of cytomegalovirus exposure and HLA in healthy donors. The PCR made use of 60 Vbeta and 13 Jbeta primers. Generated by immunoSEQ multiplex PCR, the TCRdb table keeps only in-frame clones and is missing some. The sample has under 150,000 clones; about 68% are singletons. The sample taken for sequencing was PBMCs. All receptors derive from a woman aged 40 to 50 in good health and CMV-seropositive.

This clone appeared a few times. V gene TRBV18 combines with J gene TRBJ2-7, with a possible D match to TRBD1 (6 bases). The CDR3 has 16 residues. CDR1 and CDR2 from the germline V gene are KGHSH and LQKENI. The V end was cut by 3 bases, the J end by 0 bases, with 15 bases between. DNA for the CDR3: TGTGCCAGCTCACCTAAGATTAACAGGGCCTCCTACGAGCAGTACTTC. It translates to CASSPKINRASYEQYF. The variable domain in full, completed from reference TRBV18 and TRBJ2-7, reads NAGVMQNPRHLVRRRGQEARLRCSPMKGHSHVYWYRQLPEEGLKFMVYLQKENIIDESGMPKERFSAEFPKEGPSILRIQQVVRGDSAAYFCASSPKINRASYEQYFGPGTRLTVT.

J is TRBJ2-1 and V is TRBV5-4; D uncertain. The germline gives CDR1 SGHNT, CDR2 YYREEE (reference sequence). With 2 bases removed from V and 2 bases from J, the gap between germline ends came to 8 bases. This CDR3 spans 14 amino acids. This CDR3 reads CASSLGGPYNEQFF. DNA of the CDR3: TGTGCCAGCAGCTTAGGCGGTCCCTACAATGAGCAGTTCTTC. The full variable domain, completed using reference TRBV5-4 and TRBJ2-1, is ETGVTQSPTHLIKTRGQQVTLRCSSQSGHNTVSWYQQALGQGPQFIFQYYREEENGRGNFPPRFSGLQFPNYSSELNVNALELDDSALYLCASSLGGPYNEQFFGPGTRLTVL.

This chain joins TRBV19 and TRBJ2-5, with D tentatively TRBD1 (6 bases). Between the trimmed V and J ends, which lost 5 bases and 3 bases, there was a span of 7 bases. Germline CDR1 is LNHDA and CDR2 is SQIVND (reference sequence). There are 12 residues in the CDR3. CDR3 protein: CASSGDKETQYF. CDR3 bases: TGTGCCAGTAGTGGGGACAAAGAGACCCAGTACTTC.

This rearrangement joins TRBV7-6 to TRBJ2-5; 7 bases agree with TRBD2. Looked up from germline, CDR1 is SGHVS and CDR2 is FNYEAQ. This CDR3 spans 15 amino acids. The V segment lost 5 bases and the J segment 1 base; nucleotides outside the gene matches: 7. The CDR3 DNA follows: TGTGCCAGCAGCGCCCAAGCGGGGCCCCAAGAGACCCAGTACTTC. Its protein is CASSAQAGPQETQYF.

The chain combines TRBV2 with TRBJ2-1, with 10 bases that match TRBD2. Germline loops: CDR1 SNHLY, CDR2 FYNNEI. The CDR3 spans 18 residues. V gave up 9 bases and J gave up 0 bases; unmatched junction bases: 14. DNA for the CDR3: TGTGCCAGTGTCCGGGCTAGCGGGGGAGCAAGCTCCTACAATGAGCAGTTCTTC. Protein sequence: CASVRASGGASSYNEQFF. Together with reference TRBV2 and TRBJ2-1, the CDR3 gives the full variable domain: EPEVTQTPSHQVTQMGQEVILRCVPISNHLYFYWYRQILGQKVEFLVSFYNNEISEKSEIFDDQFSVERPDGSNFTLKIRSTKLEDSAMYFCASVRASGGASSYNEQFFGPGTRLTVL.

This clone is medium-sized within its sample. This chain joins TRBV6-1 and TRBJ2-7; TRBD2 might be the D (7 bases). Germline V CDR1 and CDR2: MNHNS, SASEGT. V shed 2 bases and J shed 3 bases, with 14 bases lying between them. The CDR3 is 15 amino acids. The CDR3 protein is CASSERGGSIYEQYF. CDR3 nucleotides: TGTGCCAGCAGTGAAAGGGGGGGTAGCATCTACGAGCAGTACTTC.

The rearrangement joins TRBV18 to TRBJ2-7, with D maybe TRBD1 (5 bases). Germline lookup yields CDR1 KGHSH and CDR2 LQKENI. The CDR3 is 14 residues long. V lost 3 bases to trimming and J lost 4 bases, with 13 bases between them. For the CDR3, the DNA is TGTGCCAGCTCACCGCCAGGGCTGTGGTACGAGCAGTACTTC. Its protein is CASSPPGLWYEQYF. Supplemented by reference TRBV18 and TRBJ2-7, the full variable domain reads NAGVMQNPRHLVRRRGQEARLRCSPMKGHSHVYWYRQLPEEGLKFMVYLQKENIIDESGMPKERFSAEFPKEGPSILRIQQVVRGDSAAYFCASSPPGLWYEQYFGPGTRLTVT.

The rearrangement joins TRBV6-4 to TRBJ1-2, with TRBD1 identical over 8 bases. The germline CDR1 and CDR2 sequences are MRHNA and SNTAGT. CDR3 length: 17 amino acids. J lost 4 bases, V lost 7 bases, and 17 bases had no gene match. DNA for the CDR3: TGTGCCAGCAAAGGGGGGTACAGGGGGGCCCATAGCTATGGCTACACCTTC. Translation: CASKGGYRGAHSYGYTF.

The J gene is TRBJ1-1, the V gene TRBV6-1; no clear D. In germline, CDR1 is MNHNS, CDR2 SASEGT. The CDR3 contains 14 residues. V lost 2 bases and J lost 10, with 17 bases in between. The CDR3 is CASSESGGRTRAFF. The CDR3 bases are TGTGCCAGCAGTGAATCTGGAGGTAGGACTAGAGCTTTCTTT.

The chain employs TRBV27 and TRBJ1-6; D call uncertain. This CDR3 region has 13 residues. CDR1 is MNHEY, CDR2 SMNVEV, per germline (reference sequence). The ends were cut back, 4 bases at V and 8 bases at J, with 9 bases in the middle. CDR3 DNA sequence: TGTGCCAGCAGTTCAAACTCGGATTCACCCCTCCACTTT. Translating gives CASSSNSDSPLHF.

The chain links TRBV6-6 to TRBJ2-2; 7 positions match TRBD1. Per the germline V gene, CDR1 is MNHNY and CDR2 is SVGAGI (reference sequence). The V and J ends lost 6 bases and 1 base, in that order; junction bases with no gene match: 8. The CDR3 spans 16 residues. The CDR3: CASRQTGDGNTGELFF. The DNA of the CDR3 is TGTGCCAGCAGACAAACAGGGGACGGGAACACCGGGGAGCTGTTTTTT.

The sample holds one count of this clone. For the CDR3, the DNA is TGTGCCAGCAGTCGAGACAGGAACACTGAAGCTTTCTTT. Translation: CASSRDRNTEAFF. This chain uses TRBV7-3 with TRBJ1-1; a weak D match, TRBD1 (5 bases). This CDR3 spans 13 amino acids. Looked up from germline, CDR1 is SGHTA and CDR2 is FQGTGA. Trimming removed 6 bases at V and 1 base at J, with 9 bases between.

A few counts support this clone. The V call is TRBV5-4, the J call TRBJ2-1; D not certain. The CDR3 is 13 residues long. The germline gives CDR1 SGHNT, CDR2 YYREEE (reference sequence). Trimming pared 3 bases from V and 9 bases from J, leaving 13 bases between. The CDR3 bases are TGTGCCAGCAGCTCGGAGATAGGCAGTGAGCAGTTCTTC. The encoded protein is CASSSEIGSEQFF.

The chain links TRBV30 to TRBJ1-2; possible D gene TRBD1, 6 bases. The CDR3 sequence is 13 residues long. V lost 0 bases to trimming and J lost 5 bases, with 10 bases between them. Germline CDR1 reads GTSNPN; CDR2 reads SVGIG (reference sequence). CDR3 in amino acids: CAWSVQGAYGYTF. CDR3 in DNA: TGTGCCTGGAGTGTACAGGGAGCGTATGGCTACACCTTC.

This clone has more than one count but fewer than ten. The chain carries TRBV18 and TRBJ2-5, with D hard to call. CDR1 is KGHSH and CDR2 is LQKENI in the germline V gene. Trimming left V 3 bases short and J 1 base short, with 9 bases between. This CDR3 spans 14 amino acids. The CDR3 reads CASSPPSTQETQYF. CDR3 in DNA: TGTGCCAGCTCACCCCCGAGCACCCAAGAGACCCAGTACTTC.

The CDR3 bases are TGCGCCAGCAGCCAACAGGGGTCTGGAAACACCATATATTTT. This translates into CASSQQGSGNTIYF. The J gene is TRBJ1-3, the V gene TRBV4-1; tentative D call: TRBD1 (6 bases). Per the germline V gene, CDR1 is MGHRA and CDR2 is YSYEKL. Trimming pared 2 bases from V and 1 base from J, leaving 6 bases between. The CDR3 totals 14 residues.

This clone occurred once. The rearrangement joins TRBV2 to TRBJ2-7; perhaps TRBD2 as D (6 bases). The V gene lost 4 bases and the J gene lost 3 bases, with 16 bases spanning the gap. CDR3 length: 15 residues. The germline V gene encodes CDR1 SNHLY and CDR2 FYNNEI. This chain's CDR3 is CASSGTIPGRYEQYF. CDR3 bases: TGTGCCAGCAGTGGGACTATCCCGGGTCGCTACGAGCAGTACTTC.

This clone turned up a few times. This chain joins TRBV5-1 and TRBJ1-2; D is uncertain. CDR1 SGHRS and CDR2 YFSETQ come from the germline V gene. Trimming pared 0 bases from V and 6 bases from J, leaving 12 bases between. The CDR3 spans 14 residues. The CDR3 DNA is TGCGCCAGCAGCTTGGAAAGGCCGGGTGATGGCTACACCTTC. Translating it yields CASSLERPGDGYTF.

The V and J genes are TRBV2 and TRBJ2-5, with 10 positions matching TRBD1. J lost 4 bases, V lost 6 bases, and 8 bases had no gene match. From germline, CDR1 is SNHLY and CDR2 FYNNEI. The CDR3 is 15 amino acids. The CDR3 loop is CASSAVGTGAETQYF. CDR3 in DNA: TGTGCCAGCAGCGCCGTGGGGACAGGGGCAGAGACCCAGTACTTC.

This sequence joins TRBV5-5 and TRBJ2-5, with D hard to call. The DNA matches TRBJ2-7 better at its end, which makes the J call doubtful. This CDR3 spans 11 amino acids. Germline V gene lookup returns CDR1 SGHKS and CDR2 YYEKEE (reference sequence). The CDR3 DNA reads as TGTGCCAGCAGCCGATCCTACGAGCAGTACTTC. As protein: CASSRSYEQYF.

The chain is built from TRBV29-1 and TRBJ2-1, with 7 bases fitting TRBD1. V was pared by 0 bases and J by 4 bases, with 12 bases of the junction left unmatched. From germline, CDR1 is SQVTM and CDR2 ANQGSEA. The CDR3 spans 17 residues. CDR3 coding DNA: TGCAGCGTTGAAGAAGGGGGCCTTTTTTGGGAGTACAATGAGCAGTTCTTC. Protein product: CSVEEGGLFWEYNEQFF.

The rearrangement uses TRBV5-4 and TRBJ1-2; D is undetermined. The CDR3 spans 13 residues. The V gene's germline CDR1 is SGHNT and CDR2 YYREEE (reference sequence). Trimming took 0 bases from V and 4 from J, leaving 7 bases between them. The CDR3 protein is CASSLGQIYGYTF. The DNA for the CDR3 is TGTGCCAGCAGCTTGGGACAAATCTATGGCTACACCTTC.

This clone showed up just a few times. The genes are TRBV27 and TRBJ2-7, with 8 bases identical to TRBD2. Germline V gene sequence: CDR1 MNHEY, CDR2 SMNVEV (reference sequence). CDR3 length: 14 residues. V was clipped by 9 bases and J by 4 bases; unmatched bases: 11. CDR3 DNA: TGTGCCAGGCCCGGGACTAGTCACCCGTACGAGCAGTACTTC. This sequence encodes CARPGTSHPYEQYF.

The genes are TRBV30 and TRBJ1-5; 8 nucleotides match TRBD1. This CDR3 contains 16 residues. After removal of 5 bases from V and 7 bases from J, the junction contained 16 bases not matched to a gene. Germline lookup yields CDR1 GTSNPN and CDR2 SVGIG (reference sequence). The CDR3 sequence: CAWSGSSQGAGQPQHF. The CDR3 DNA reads TGTGCCTGGTCTGGAAGTTCTCAGGGGGCAGGGCAGCCCCAGCATTTT.

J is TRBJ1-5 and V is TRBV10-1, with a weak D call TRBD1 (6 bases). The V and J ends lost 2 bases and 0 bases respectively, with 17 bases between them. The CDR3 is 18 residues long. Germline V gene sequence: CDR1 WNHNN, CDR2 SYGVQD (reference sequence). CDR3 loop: CASSEATGVSYSNQPQHF. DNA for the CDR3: TGCGCCAGCAGTGAGGCGACAGGAGTTTCGTATAGCAATCAGCCCCAGCATTTT.

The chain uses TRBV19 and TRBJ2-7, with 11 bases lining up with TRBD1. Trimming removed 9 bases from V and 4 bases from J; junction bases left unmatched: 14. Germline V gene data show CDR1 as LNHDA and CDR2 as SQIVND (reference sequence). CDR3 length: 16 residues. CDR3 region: CASKRGHGDRGYEQYF. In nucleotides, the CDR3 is TGTGCCAGCAAACGAGGTCACGGGGACAGGGGGTACGAGCAGTACTTC.